This entry is about one T cell receptor (beta chain). The sample belongs to a study of cytomegalovirus exposure and HLA in healthy donors. Germline CDR1 SNHLY, CDR2 FYNNEI. The V end was cut by 3 bases, the J end by 11 bases, with 13 bases between. This CDR3 region has 12 residues. The PCR made use of 60 Vbeta and 13 Jbeta primers. The method was immunoSEQ multiplex PCR; TCRdb's version includes in-frame clones alone and lacks a portion of them. Of some 74,000 clones listed, 60% to 85% were seen once; the top ten hold approximately 1%. This sequence joins TRBV2 and TRBJ1-1, with D possibly TRBD1 on 5 matching bases. The clonotype comes from a male donor in good health and CMV-seronegative. Input material: PBMCs. The CDR3 loop reads CASSDSGGVAFF. DNA of the CDR3: TGTGCCAGCAGTGATTCGGGGGGAGTGGCTTTCTTT.